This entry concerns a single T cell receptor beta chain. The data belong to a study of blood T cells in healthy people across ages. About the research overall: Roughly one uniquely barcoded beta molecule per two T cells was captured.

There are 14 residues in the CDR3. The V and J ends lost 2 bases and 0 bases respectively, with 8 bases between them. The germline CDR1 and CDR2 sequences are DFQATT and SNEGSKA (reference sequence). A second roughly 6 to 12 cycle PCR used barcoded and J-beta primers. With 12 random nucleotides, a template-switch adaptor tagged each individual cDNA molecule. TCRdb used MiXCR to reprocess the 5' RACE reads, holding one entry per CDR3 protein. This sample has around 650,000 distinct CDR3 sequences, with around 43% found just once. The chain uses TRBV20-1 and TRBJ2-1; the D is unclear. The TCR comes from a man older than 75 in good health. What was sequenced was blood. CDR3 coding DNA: TGCAGTGCTAGATTGGCTAGCTCCTACAATGAGCAGTTCTTC. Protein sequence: CSARLASSYNEQFF.